Below are 2 T cell receptor beta chains sequenced from a single sample in a study of cytomegalovirus exposure and HLA in healthy donors. Profiled with immunoSEQ multiplex PCR; TCRdb holds only in-frame clones, not every one. This table holds about 240,000 clones, around 86% found once. The specimen sequenced was PBMCs. The receptor source for this set is a woman under 40 in good health and CMV-seropositive.

The J gene is TRBJ2-2, the V gene TRBV5-1; D perhaps matches TRBD2 (6 bases). The length of the CDR3 is 17 residues. V lost 1 base and J lost 0, with 13 bases in between. Germline assignment: CDR1 SGHRS and CDR2 YFSETQ. In DNA, the CDR3 is TGCGCCAGCAGCTTGTCCGGGGCGGGATCGAACACCGGGGAGCTGTTTTTT. Protein sequence: CASSLSGAGSNTGELFF.

V gene TRBV5-1 combines with J gene TRBJ2-1, with TRBD2 matching 8 bases. The CDR3 length is 15 residues. Per germline, CDR1 SGHRS and CDR2 YFSETQ. Losses at the gene ends were 0 bases for V and 7 bases for J; bases not matched to a gene: 6. The CDR3 coding sequence is TGCGCCAGCAGCTTGGTTGGCGGGAGGTTTAATGAGCAGTTCTTC. Its protein is CASSLVGGRFNEQFF.